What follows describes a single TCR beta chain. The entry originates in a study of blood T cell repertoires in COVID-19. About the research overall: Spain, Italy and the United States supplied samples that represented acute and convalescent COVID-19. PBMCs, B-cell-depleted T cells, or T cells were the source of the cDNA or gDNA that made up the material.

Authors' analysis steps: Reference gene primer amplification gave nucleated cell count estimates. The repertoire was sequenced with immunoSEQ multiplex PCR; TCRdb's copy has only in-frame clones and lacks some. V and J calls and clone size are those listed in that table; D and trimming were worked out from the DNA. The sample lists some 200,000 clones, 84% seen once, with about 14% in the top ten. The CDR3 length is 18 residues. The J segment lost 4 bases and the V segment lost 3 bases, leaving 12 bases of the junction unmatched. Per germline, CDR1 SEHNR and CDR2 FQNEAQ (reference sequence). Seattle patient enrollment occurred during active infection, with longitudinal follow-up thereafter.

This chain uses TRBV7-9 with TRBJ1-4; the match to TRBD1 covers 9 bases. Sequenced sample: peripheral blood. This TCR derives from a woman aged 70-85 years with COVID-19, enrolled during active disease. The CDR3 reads CASSFYRDRDLSNEKLFF. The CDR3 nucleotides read TGTGCCAGCAGCTTTTACCGGGACAGGGATCTCAGTAATGAAAAACTGTTTTTT.